A selection of T cell receptor beta chains follows, all from one sample in a study of neoadjuvant anti-PD-1 for oral cavity cancer. Libraries were prepared by immunoSEQ multiplex PCR; TCRdb keeps only in-frame clonotypes and omits some of them. The table records about 62,000 clones, roughly 84% of them present only once. The sequencing used PBMCs, collected before nivolumab (anti-PD-1) treatment. These receptors all stem from a person aged 40 to 85 with oral cavity squamous cell carcinoma. Both conserved end residues are part of each CDR3. A D gene is named only where the DNA matches it firmly. Clone size is stated in some rows and not others, as once, few, many or a class when expanded.

CDR3 length | J gene | V gene | clone size | D gene | CDR3 protein | CDR3 DNA
14 | TRBJ1-3 | TRBV5-4 | few | - | CASSSSLSGNTIYF | TGTGCCAGCAGCTCAAGCCTCTCTGGAAACACCATATATTTT
16 | TRBJ1-5 | TRBV10-3 | - | - | CAISGGEDISNQPQHF | TGTGCCATCAGTGGGGGGGAGGACATTAGCAATCAGCCCCAGCATTTT
11 | TRBJ2-5 | TRBV28 | - | - | CASRSEETQYF | TGTGCCAGCAGATCGGAAGAGACCCAGTACTTC
15 | TRBJ2-7 | TRBV11-2 | - | TRBD1 | CASSYRSQGAYEQYF | TGTGCCAGCAGCTACCGATCACAGGGGGCATACGAGCAGTACTTC
15 | TRBJ2-5 | TRBV6-4 | - | - | CASSDEGSGKNTQYF | TGTGCCAGCAGTGACGAGGGCTCCGGGAAGAATACCCAGTACTTC
15 | TRBJ2-3 | TRBV6-4 | few | TRBD2 | CASRRTSGETDTQYF | TGTGCCAGCAGGAGGACTAGCGGGGAAACAGATACGCAGTATTTT
15 | TRBJ2-5 | TRBV5-1 | - | TRBD2 | CASSPRTSDGETQYF | TGCGCCAGCAGCCCCCGGACTAGCGATGGGGAGACCCAGTACTTC
16 | TRBJ2-2 | TRBV2 | - | - | CASKGTQRTNTGELFF | TGTGCCAGTAAGGGAACCCAGCGGACGAACACCGGGGAGCTGTTTTTT
14 | TRBJ2-2 | TRBV11-1 | - | TRBD2 | CASSSGGPFGELFF | TGTGCCAGCAGCTCGGGGGGGCCGTTCGGGGAGCTGTTTTTT
14 | TRBJ2-3 | TRBV6-5 | - | - | CASSYRISTDTQYF | TGTGCCAGCAGTTACCGGATTAGCACAGATACGCAGTATTTT
14 | TRBJ1-2 | TRBV28 | - | - | CASSSVAGEGGYTF | TGTGCCAGCAGTTCGGTAGCCGGGGAGGGAGGCTACACCTTC
15 | TRBJ1-3 | TRBV7-8 | few | - | CASSQDGLSGNTIYF | TGTGCCAGCAGCCAAGACGGCCTCTCTGGAAACACCATATATTTT
13 | TRBJ1-1 | TRBV29-1 | few | - | CSGTRLGTSEAFF | TGCAGCGGAACCCGCTTGGGAACGAGTGAAGCTTTCTTT
14 | TRBJ2-3 | TRBV5-1 | - | - | CASSSTRGTDTQYF | TGCGCCAGCAGCAGCACCAGAGGCACAGATACGCAGTATTTT
14 | TRBJ1-2 | TRBV18 | - | TRBD1 | CASSGDRLNYGYTF | TGTGCCAGCTCAGGGGACAGGCTTAACTATGGCTACACCTTC
13 | TRBJ1-1 | TRBV5-6 | - | - | CASSLVVEAEAFF | TGTGCCAGCAGCTTGGTAGTTGAAGCTGAAGCTTTCTTT
15 | TRBJ2-7 | TRBV2 | - | - | CASSEDGGRPYEQYF | TGTGCCAGCAGTGAAGATGGGGGACGGCCCTACGAGCAGTACTTC
15 | TRBJ2-7 | TRBV18 | - | TRBD1 | CASSPPGQSFYEQYF | TGTGCCAGCTCACCGCCGGGACAGAGTTTCTACGAGCAGTACTTC
14 | TRBJ1-2 | TRBV5-4 | - | TRBD1 | CASSTGQGARGYTF | TGTGCCAGCAGCACGGGACAGGGGGCACGAGGCTACACCTTC
14 | TRBJ1-6 | TRBV7-9 | - | - | CASSSGRDNSPLHF | TGTGCCAGCAGCTCAGGACGGGACAATTCACCCCTCCACTTT
17 | TRBJ2-3 | TRBV28 | - | - | CASSLPPGVDGTDTQYF | TGTGCCAGCAGTTTACCCCCCGGAGTCGACGGCACAGATACGCAGTATTTT
17 | TRBJ1-2 | TRBV2 | - | - | CASSETVTNTFRYGYTF | TGTGCCAGCAGTGAGACAGTTACCAATACCTTCCGCTATGGCTACACCTTC
15 | TRBJ2-1 | TRBV6-5 | few | TRBD2 | CASRGLAELYNEQFF | TGTGCCAGCAGGGGGCTAGCGGAACTCTACAATGAGCAGTTCTTC
13 | TRBJ1-1 | TRBV6-1 | few | - | CASSHKPDSEAFF | TGTGCCAGCAGTCATAAACCGGACAGTGAAGCTTTCTTT
11 | TRBJ1-1 | TRBV6-6 | - | - | CASSPNTEAFF | TGTGCCAGCAGCCCGAATACTGAAGCTTTCTTT
15 | TRBJ1-5 | TRBV6-6 | - | - | CASSYYGVQDQPQHF | TGTGCCAGCAGTTACTACGGGGTTCAGGATCAGCCCCAGCATTTT
13 | TRBJ1-1 | TRBV10-1 | - | - | CASSAQANTEAFF | TGCGCCAGCAGTGCCCAGGCGAACACTGAAGCTTTCTTT
13 | TRBJ1-1 | TRBV6-1 | - | - | CASLGYMNTEAFF | TGTGCCAGCTTAGGTTACATGAACACTGAAGCTTTCTTT
12 | TRBJ1-1 | TRBV7-8 | - | - | CASTLEDSEAFF | TGTGCCAGCACTCTTGAGGACAGTGAAGCTTTCTTT
16 | TRBJ2-1 | TRBV7-2 | - | TRBD2 | CASSNSGGGGRNEQFF | TGTGCCAGCAGCAACAGCGGGGGGGGCGGACGGAATGAGCAGTTCTTC
14 | TRBJ1-5 | TRBV29-1 | - | TRBD1 | CSVDETGIDQPQHF | TGCAGCGTTGATGAGACAGGGATAGATCAGCCCCAGCATTTT
14 | TRBJ2-7 | TRBV7-6 | - | - | CASSLLTGEGEQYF | TGTGCCAGCAGCTTATTGACAGGGGAGGGCGAGCAGTACTTC
15 | TRBJ2-3 | TRBV18 | - | - | CASSPNQGPTDTQYF | TGTGCCAGCTCACCCAATCAGGGACCCACAGATACGCAGTATTTT
14 | TRBJ2-2 | TRBV6-1 | - | TRBD1 | CASTRRGTAGELFF | TGTGCCAGCACCCGGAGAGGGACAGCCGGGGAGCTGTTTTTT
13 | TRBJ2-7 | TRBV4-1 | - | - | CASSLVYPYEQYF | TGCGCCAGCAGCCTCGTATATCCCTACGAGCAGTACTTC
14 | TRBJ1-2 | TRBV5-1 | - | - | CASRVYAGDDGYTF | TGCGCCAGCAGGGTGTACGCGGGGGACGATGGCTACACCTTC